This entry lists 25 T cell receptor beta chains sequenced from one sample in a study of blood T cell repertoires in COVID-19. Assay used: immunoSEQ multiplex PCR; TCRdb lists only in-frame clones, some missing. Of 130,000 to 150,000 clones detected, roughly 84% appear once; the ten largest clones hold roughly two fifths. The sample comprised peripheral blood. These receptors all come from a human donor in a cohort sampled during active COVID-19.

The CDR3: CASSYYPPDSDTEAFF. CDR3 sequence (DNA): TGTGCCAGCAGTTACTACCCTCCTGATTCGGACACTGAAGCTTTCTTT. This chain connects TRBV6-2 or TRBV6-3 to TRBJ1-1, with D unresolved. The CDR3 sequence is 16 residues long. The V and J ends lost 1 base and 3 bases respectively, with 15 bases between them. Germline V lookup: CDR1 MNHEY, CDR2 SVGEGT.

This clone showed up just a few times. The rearrangement uses TRBV3-1 (or the pseudogene TRBV3-2) and TRBJ1-2; D is ambiguous. The CDR3 runs to 12 residues. V was cut by 1 base and J by 3 bases, with 3 bases left in between. Germline V lookup: CDR1 LGHDT, CDR2 YNNKEL (reference sequence). The CDR3 loop is CASSQGDYGYTF. In nucleotides, the CDR3 is TGTGCCAGCAGCCAAGGAGACTATGGCTACACCTTC.

V gene TRBV12-5 combines with J gene TRBJ1-6; no reliable D call. The germline V gene encodes CDR1 LGHNT and CDR2 FRNRAP. The V end lost 5 bases, the J end lost 1 base, and 9 bases lay between the germline ends. The CDR3 loop spans 15 amino acids. CDR3 in DNA: TGTGCTAGTGGTCAGCGGGATTCCTATAATTCACCCCTCCACTTT. Translating it yields CASGQRDSYNSPLHF.

The chain employs TRBV6-5 and TRBJ1-6; D remains unclear. The ends were cut back, 7 bases at V and 7 bases at J, with 14 bases in the middle. This CDR3 contains 14 residues. In germline, CDR1 is MNHEY, CDR2 SVGAGI. Written as DNA, the CDR3 is TGTGCCAGCACCCCTACGGTCGAAAATTCACCCCTCCACTTT. Protein product: CASTPTVENSPLHF.

V is TRBV7-2 and J is TRBJ1-5, with D maybe TRBD1 (6 bases). V was pared by 5 bases and J by 5 bases, with 10 bases between. The CDR3 loop spans 13 amino acids. Germline lookup yields CDR1 SGHTA and CDR2 FQGNSA. Written as DNA, the CDR3 is TGTGCCAGCAGCGAACAGGGTGATCAGCCCCAGCATTTT. Amino acids: CASSEQGDQPQHF.

This chain connects TRBV6-5 to TRBJ2-7; D is possibly TRBD1 (6 bases). The germline V gene has CDR1 MNHEY and CDR2 SVGAGI. V was clipped by 0 bases and J by 5 bases, with 14 bases between them. This CDR3 contains 15 residues. The chain's CDR3 is CASSYSIIGGNEQYF. The CDR3 nucleotides read TGTGCCAGCAGTTACTCGATAATAGGGGGTAACGAGCAGTACTTC.

The chain joins TRBV19 to TRBJ2-2, with no clear D. Trimming shortened V by 0 bases and J by 9 bases, and 11 bases separated the two germline ends. Germline CDR1 LNHDA, CDR2 SQIVND (reference sequence). CDR3 length equals 14 residues. CDR3 loop: CASSIETNLRELFF. The CDR3 bases are TGTGCCAGTAGTATAGAGACAAACCTGCGGGAGCTGTTTTTT.

The chain links TRBV5-1 to TRBJ1-1; 8 bases map to TRBD1. J was trimmed by 10 bases and V by 2 bases; bases with no gene match: 7. The germline gives CDR1 SGHRS, CDR2 YFSETQ. The CDR3 totals 13 residues. CDR3 DNA sequence: TGCGCCAGCAGCTTAGTCCAGGGGGCGCGAGCTTTCTTT. Its translation is CASSLVQGARAFF.

The chain carries TRBV7-9 and TRBJ1-2; possibly TRBD1 for D (5 bases). Germline assignment: CDR1 SEHNR and CDR2 FQNEAQ (reference sequence). V was trimmed by 7 bases and J by 4 bases, leaving 19 bases between them. The CDR3 consists of 15 residues. CDR3 bases: TGTGCCAGCACCGCGGGGGTCAGCGAGACCTATGGCTACACCTTC. This sequence encodes CASTAGVSETYGYTF.

V is TRBV4-3 and J is TRBJ2-1, with TRBD1 identical over 7 bases. The V gene's germline CDR1 is LGHNA and CDR2 YSLEER. V dropped 1 base and J dropped 2; count of bases not matched to a gene: 2. The CDR3 runs 15 residues. The CDR3 is CASSQGDSPYNEQFF. In DNA, the CDR3 is TGCGCCAGCAGCCAAGGGGACAGTCCCTACAATGAGCAGTTCTTC.

This clone appeared once. The chain combines TRBV21-1 with TRBJ2-7; the table names TRBD1, a call not compared with the DNA. TRBV21-1 is tagged as a pseudogene. The CDR3 has 18 residues. The CDR3 DNA sequence: TGTGCCAGCAGCAAAGCTCTCCTACAACCGACAGGGACCTACGAGCAGTACTTC. Translation gives CASSKALLQPTGTYEQYF.

This chain links TRBV18 with TRBJ2-5, with D perhaps matching TRBD1 (6 bases). CDR3 length equals 15 residues. Per germline, CDR1 KGHSH and CDR2 LQKENI. V was trimmed by 2 bases and J by 4 bases, leaving 14 bases between them. This chain's CDR3 is CASSPATGTGETQYF. The CDR3 coding sequence is TGTGCCAGCTCACCAGCAACAGGGACGGGAGAGACCCAGTACTTC.

V usage is TRBV4-2 and J usage is TRBJ2-7; TRBD1 matches 9 bases. CDR3 size: 15 residues. Germline lookup yields CDR1 LGHNA and CDR2 YNFKEQ. V trimming: 4 bases; J trimming: 6 bases; junction bases outside the gene matches: 10. CDR3 residues: CASSPQDRGPSEQYF. Here the CDR3 DNA reads TGTGCCAGCAGCCCCCAGGACAGGGGACCCTCCGAGCAGTACTTC.

The chain links TRBV20-1 to TRBJ2-7; TRBD2 might be the D (5 bases). The CDR3 loop spans 11 amino acids. In germline, CDR1 is DFQATT, CDR2 SNEGSKA (reference sequence). V gave up 5 bases and J gave up 7 bases, with 12 bases separating them. The CDR3 nucleotides are TGCAGTGCTCTTTCGAGAGGGGAGCAGTACTTC. It is translated as CSALSRGEQYF.

The V call is TRBV4-1, the J call TRBJ2-3; D is unclear. This CDR3 has 14 residues. Between the trimmed V and J ends, which lost 5 bases and 0 bases, there was a span of 9 bases. Germline values: CDR1 MGHRA, CDR2 YSYEKL. CDR3 residues: CASSAQASTDTQYF. Here the CDR3 DNA reads TGCGCCAGCAGCGCTCAAGCGAGCACAGATACGCAGTATTTT.

About this clone: The junction departs from germline at one end; a sequencing error may be responsible. The chain is built from TRBV6-5 and TRBJ2-1, with D possibly being TRBD2 (5 bases). The CDR3 has 14 amino acids. Germline CDR1 reads MNHEY; CDR2 reads SVGAGI. For the CDR3, the DNA is TGTGCCAGCAGTGACTCCCCTGAGGGTCTCGGGCAGTTCTTC. It yields the protein CASSDSPEGLGQFF.

The V gene is TRBV19, the J gene TRBJ2-3; possibly TRBD2 for D (6 bases). This CDR3 has 15 amino acids. V lost 6 bases and J lost 2, with 15 bases in between. Germline lookup yields CDR1 LNHDA and CDR2 SQIVND (reference sequence). In DNA, the CDR3 is TGTGCCAGTAGAGCTGGCGGGGCCACCACAGATACGCAGTATTTT. Translation: CASRAGGATTDTQYF.

The rearrangement joins TRBV6-6 to TRBJ1-2, with TRBD1 identical over 9 bases. The CDR3 spans 13 residues. CDR1 MNHNY and CDR2 SVGAGI come from the germline V gene (reference sequence). The V and J ends lost 6 bases and 6 bases, in that order; junction bases with no gene match: 5. CDR3 sequence reads: CASSNRGRDGYTF. The CDR3 DNA follows: TGTGCCAGCAGCAACAGGGGGCGGGATGGCTACACCTTC.

A remark on this clone: This CDR3 is also generated by other DNA sequences in the sample. The V and J genes are TRBV20-1 and TRBJ1-1; D uncertain. Trimming removed 5 bases at V and 4 bases at J, with 8 bases between. This CDR3 is built from 11 residues. Germline CDR1 is DFQATT and CDR2 is SNEGSKA (reference sequence). The CDR3 region is CSALGGTEAFF. CDR3 sequence (DNA): TGCAGTGCTTTAGGCGGCACTGAAGCTTTCTTT.

The gene calls are TRBV28 and TRBJ1-1; 11 nucleotides align to TRBD1. The CDR3 consists of 15 residues. CDR1 MDHEN and CDR2 SYDVKM come from the germline V gene. The V and J ends lost 4 bases and 3 bases, in that order; junction bases with no gene match: 4. The CDR3 bases are TGTGCCAGCAGTTCCCTGGGACAGGGGGACACTGAAGCTTTCTTT. Translation: CASSSLGQGDTEAFF.

The J gene is TRBJ2-5, the V gene TRBV5-1; 7 nucleotides agree with TRBD1. Germline-derived CDR1 and CDR2 are SGHRS and YFSETQ. The CDR3 consists of 15 residues. The V gene end was trimmed by 0 bases and the J gene end by 0 bases; junction bases not matched to a gene: 2. The CDR3 region has the DNA TGCGCCAGCAGCTTGGGACAGGGCTACCAAGAGACCCAGTACTTC. It codes for CASSLGQGYQETQYF.

The chain combines TRBV10-3 with TRBJ1-2; D unresolved. This CDR3 has 14 residues. Germline V gene data show CDR1 as ENHRY and CDR2 as SYGVKD. Trimming took 3 bases from V and 7 from J, leaving 15 bases between them. DNA for the CDR3: TGTGCCATCAGTGAAACGGAGGACCCGAGTGGCTACACCTTC. It yields the protein CAISETEDPSGYTF.

The chain links TRBV7-2 to TRBJ1-1; no definite D call. The germline CDR1 and CDR2 sequences are SGHTA and FQGNSA. The CDR3 spans 14 residues. V lost 4 bases and J lost 3, with 12 bases in between. In nucleotides, the CDR3 is TGTGCCAGCAGCTGGTGGCAGGCCGACACTGAAGCTTTCTTT. Amino acids: CASSWWQADTEAFF.

The rearrangement joins TRBV5-1 to TRBJ1-4; TRBD1 matches 7 bases. The CDR3 has 18 residues. The germline V gene encodes CDR1 SGHRS and CDR2 YFSETQ. Germline trimming cut 4 bases from V and 2 bases from J; bases unmatched to any gene: 14. The CDR3 nucleotides read TGCGCCAGCAGCGTGACAGGGCGAAGCCCTACCACTAATGAAAAACTGTTTTTT. Translation gives CASSVTGRSPTTNEKLFF.

The chain recombines TRBV27 with TRBJ2-7; D possibly corresponds to TRBD2 (5 bases). The V end was cut by 6 bases, the J end by 3 bases, with 15 bases between. The germline V gene encodes CDR1 MNHEY and CDR2 SMNVEV (reference sequence). The CDR3 runs to 14 residues. In DNA, the CDR3 is TGTGCCAGCAGACGAGGCGGGCGAAACTACGAGCAGTACTTC. Protein sequence: CASRRGGRNYEQYF.